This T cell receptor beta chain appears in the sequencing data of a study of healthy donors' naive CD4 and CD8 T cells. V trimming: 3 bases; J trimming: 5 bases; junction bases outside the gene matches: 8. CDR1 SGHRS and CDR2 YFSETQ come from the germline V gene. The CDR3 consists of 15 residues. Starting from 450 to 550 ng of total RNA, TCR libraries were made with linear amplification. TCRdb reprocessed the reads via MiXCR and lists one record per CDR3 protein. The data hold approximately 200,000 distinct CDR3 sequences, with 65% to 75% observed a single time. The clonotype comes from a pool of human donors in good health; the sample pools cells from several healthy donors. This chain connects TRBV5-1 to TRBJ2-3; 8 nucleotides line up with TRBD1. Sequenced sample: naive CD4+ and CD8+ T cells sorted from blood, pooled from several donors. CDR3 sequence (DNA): TGCGCCAGCAGCTCGACAGGGGTGGGGAGAGATACGCAGTATTTT. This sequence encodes CASSSTGVGRDTQYF.